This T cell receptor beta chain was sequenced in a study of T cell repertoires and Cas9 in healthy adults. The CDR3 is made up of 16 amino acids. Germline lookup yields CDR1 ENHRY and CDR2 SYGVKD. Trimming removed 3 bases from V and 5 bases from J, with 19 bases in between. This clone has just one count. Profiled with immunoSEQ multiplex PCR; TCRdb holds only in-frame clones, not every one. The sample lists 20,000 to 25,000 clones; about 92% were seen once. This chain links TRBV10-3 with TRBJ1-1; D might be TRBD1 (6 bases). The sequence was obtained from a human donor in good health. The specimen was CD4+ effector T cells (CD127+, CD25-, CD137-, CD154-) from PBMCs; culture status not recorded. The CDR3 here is CAISESGAPRLTEAFF. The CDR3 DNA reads TGTGCCATCAGTGAATCGGGGGCGCCACGGCTTACTGAAGCTTTCTTT.